Given below is one T cell receptor beta chain in context. Its antigen remains unidentified. These data are taken from a study of radiation and T cells in renal cell carcinoma. General observations from the study: Pretreatment tumor biopsies were lacking, so baseline clonotypes are unknown. Top tumor clonotypes rose in blood 2 weeks post-radiation, then contracted.

Time point noted: blood 2 weeks post-SBRT. As for treatment: 15 Gy SBRT to primary tumor, nephrectomy 4 weeks later. Blood was sampled at baseline, 2 weeks and 4 weeks after SBRT. The tumor was a clear cell renal cell carcinoma. Assay: immunoSEQ multiplex PCR; the TCRdb copy retains only in-frame clones and omits some. The profile shows about 130,000 clones, more than 80% of them singletons. Germline CDR1 reads LGHNA; CDR2 reads YNFKEQ. V lost 3 bases and J 2 bases, leaving 14 bases between the germline ends. The CDR3 is 15 residues long. Sequencing used blood, obtained from a patient whose treatment included radiotherapy and nephrectomy. The clonotype was recovered from a woman aged 60-70 years with renal cell carcinoma. The chain combines TRBV4-2 with TRBJ2-7; D is possibly TRBD1 (5 bases). DNA of the CDR3: TGTGCCAGCAGCCATCCGCAGGGAAATGCCTACGAGCAGTACTTC. Translating gives CASSHPQGNAYEQYF.